This T cell receptor beta chain was recovered during a study of blood T cell repertoires in COVID-19. The wider study: T cells, B-cell-depleted T cells, or PBMCs provided the cDNA or gDNA that served as material.

Germline V gene lookup returns CDR1 SNHLY and CDR2 FYNNEI. This CDR3 has 16 residues. Trimming took off 7 bases at V and 2 bases at J, with 19 bases between the two ends. The authors' processing: Amplified reference gene primers provided the basis for estimating nucleated cell counts. Only in-frame clones appear in the TCRdb table, and some are missing; sequencing was by immunoSEQ multiplex PCR. The V and J calls and the clone size are those of that table, but D and trimming were determined from the DNA. The data show about 220,000 clones, 83% seen once. This clone appeared a few times. Participants came from about 23 US areas, aged roughly 18 to 90 years.

The chain has TRBV2 and TRBJ2-3; a possible D gene is TRBD1 (6 bases). Sequences were obtained from PBMCs or T cells enriched from blood (not recorded which). The clonotype was recovered from a woman aged 45-59 years who had been exposed to COVID-19. This CDR3 reads CASTGVTLIDTDTQYF. CDR3 bases: TGTGCCAGCACAGGGGTCACCCTAATAGACACAGATACGCAGTATTTT.